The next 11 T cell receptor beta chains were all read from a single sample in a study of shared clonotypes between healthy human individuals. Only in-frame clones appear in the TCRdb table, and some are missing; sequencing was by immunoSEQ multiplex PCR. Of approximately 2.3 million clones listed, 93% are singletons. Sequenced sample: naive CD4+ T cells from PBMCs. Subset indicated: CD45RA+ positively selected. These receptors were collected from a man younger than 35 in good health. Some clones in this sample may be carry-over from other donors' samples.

CDR3 sequence: CASRHAGTGETEAFF. DNA for the CDR3: TGTGCCAGCAGACACGCCGGGACAGGGGAAACTGAAGCTTTCTTT. The chain has TRBV28 and TRBJ1-1; 10 bases match TRBD1. This CDR3 spans 15 amino acids. From germline, CDR1 is MDHEN and CDR2 SYDVKM. The J segment lost 5 bases and the V segment lost 6 bases, leaving 9 bases of the junction unmatched.

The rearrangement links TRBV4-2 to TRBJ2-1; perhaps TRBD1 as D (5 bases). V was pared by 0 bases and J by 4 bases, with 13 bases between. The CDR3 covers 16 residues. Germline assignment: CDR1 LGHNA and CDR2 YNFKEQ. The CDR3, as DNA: TGTGCCAGCAGCCAAGATTACCTAGACAGATACAATGAGCAGTTCTTC. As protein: CASSQDYLDRYNEQFF.

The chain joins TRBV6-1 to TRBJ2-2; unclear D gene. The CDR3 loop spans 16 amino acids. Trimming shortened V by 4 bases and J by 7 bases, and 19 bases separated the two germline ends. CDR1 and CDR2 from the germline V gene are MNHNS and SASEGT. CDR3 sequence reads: CASSGRPVAAGGELFF. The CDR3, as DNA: TGTGCCAGCAGTGGACGACCAGTCGCGGCAGGCGGGGAGCTGTTTTTT.

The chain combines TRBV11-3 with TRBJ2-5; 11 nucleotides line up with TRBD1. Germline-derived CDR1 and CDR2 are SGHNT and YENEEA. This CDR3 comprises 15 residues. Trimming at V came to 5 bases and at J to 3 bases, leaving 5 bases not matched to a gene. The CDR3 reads CASSPGQGEKETQYF. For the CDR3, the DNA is TGTGCCAGCAGCCCGGGACAGGGGGAGAAAGAGACCCAGTACTTC.

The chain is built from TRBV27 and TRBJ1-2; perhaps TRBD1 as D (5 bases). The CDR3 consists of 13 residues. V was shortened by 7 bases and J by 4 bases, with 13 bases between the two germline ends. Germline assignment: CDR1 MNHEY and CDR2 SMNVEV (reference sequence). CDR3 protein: CASKGSGGYGYTF. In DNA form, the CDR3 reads TGTGCCAGCAAGGGGTCGGGAGGCTATGGCTACACCTTC.

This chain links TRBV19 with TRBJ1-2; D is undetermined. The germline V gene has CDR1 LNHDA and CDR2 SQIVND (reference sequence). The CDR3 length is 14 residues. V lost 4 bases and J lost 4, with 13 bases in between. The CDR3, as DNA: TGTGCCAGTAGTAACGGCGGTCAGCTCTATGGCTACACCTTC. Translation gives CASSNGGQLYGYTF. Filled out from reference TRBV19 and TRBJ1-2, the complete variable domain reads DGGITQSPKYLFRKEGQNVTLSCEQNLNHDAMYWYRQDPGQGLRLIYYSQIVNDFQKGDIAEGYSVSREKKESFPLTVTSAQKNPTAFYLCASSNGGQLYGYTFGSGTRLTVV.

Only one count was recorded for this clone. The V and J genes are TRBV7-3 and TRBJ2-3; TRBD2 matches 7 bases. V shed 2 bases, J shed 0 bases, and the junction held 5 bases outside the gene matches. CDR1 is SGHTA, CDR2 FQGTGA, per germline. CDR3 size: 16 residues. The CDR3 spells CASSLFAGDSTDTQYF. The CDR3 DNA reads TGTGCCAGCAGCTTATTCGCGGGAGATAGCACAGATACGCAGTATTTT.

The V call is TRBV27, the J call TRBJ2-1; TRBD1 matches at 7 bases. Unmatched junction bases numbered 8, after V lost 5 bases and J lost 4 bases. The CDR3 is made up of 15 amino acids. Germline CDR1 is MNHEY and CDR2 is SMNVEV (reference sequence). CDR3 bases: TGTGCCAGCAGTAAGGGGACAGCTCAATACAATGAGCAGTTCTTC. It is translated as CASSKGTAQYNEQFF.

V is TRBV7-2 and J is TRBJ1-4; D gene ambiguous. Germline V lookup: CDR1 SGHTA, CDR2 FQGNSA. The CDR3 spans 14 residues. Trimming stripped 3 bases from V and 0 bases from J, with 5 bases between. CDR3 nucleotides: TGTGCCAGCAGCTTTTACGCAACTAATGAAAAACTGTTTTTT. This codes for CASSFYATNEKLFF.

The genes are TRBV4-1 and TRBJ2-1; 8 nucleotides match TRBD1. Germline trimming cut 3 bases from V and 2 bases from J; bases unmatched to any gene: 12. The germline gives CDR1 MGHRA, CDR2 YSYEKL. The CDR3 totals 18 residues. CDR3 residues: CASSQPPGTGLAYNEQFF. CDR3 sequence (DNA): TGCGCCAGCAGCCAGCCACCCGGGACAGGTTTGGCCTACAATGAGCAGTTCTTC.

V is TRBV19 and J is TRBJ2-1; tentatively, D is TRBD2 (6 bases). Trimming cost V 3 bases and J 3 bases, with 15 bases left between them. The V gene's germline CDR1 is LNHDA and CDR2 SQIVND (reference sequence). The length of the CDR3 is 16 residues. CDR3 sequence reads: CASSINRAGNYNEQFF. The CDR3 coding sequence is TGTGCCAGTAGTATTAACCGGGCGGGAAACTACAATGAGCAGTTCTTC.